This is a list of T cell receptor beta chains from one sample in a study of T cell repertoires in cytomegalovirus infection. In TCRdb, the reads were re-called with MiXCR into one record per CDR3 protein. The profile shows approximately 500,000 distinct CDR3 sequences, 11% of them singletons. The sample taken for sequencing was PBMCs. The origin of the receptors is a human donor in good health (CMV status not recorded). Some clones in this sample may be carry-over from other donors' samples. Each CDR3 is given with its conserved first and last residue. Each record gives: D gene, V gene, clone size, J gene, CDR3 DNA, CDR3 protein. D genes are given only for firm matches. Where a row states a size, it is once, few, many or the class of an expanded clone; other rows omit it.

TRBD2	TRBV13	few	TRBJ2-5	TGTGCCAGCAGCCCCCGGGGTAGCGGGAGCTCAGAGACCCAGTACTTC	CASSPRGSGSSETQYF
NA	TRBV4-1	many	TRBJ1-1	TGCGCCAGCAGCCAAGTTACGGGTGGCAGCACTGAAGCTTTCTTT	CASSQVTGGSTEAFF
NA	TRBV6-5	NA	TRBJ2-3	TGTGCCAGCAGTTTGCAGGGGCATACGCAGTATTTT	CASSLQGHTQYF
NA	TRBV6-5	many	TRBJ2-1	TGTGCCAGCAGTTATGCCTCGGTCAATGAGCAGTTCTTC	CASSYASVNEQFF
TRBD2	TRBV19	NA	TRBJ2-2	TGTGCCAGTAGCCCAGCGGGGAAAAACACCGGGGAGCTGTTTTTT	CASSPAGKNTGELFF
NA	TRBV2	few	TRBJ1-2	TGTGCCAGCAGTGAACTCCAGGGGCAGATTAACTATGGCTACACCTTC	CASSELQGQINYGYTF
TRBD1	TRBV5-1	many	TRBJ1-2	TGCGCCAGCAGCGCGACAGGGAATAACTATGGCTACACCTTC	CASSATGNNYGYTF
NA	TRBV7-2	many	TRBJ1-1	TGTGCCAGCAGCTTAGTCCATCTCCAAGCTTTCTTT	CASSLVHLQAFF
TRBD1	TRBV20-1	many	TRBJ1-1	TGCAGTGCTGGACAGGGGAACACTGAAGCTTTCTTT	CSAGQGNTEAFF
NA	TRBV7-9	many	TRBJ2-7	TGTGCCAGCAGCTTACGAAGGGACGAGCAGTACTTC	CASSLRRDEQYF
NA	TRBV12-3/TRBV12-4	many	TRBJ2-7	TGTGCCAGCAGCCGTCAGATGGGGCGAGGGTCGGGCTACGAGCAGTACTTC	CASSRQMGRGSGYEQYF
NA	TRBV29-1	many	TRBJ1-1	TGCAGCGTTGACAAGGTCTGGGGTACTGAAGCTTTCTTT	CSVDKVWGTEAFF
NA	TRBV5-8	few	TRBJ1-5	TGTGCCAGCAGCGCCCAACTTAGCAATCAGCCCCAGCATTTT	CASSAQLSNQPQHF
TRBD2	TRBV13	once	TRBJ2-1	TGTGCCAGCAGCTTAGGCCTCGGGACTAGCGGGGCTGGTGAGCAGTTCTTC	CASSLGLGTSGAGEQFF
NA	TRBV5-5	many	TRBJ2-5	TGTGCCAGCAGCTTGGGACCGTCTCGAGGCCAAGAGACCCAGTACTTC	CASSLGPSRGQETQYF
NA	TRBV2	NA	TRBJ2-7	TGTGCCAGCAGTGAAACGAGGGACACGAAAATCTACGAGCAGTACTTC	CASSETRDTKIYEQYF
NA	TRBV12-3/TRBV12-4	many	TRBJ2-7	TGTGCCAGCAGTTTTGAGTTCCAGATTGGACGGGACGAGCAGTACTTC	CASSFEFQIGRDEQYF
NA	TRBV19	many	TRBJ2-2	TGTGCCAGTAGTATATGGGCAGGTTCGAACACCGGGGAGCTGTTTTTT	CASSIWAGSNTGELFF
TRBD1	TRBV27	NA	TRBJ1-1	TGTGCCAGCAGTCTCGCTGACCCAAAGACAGGGAGAGCTTTCTTT	CASSLADPKTGRAFF
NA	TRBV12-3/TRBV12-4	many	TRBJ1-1	TGTGCCAGCAGATCGGGGAACACTGAAGCTTTCTTT	CASRSGNTEAFF